The rows below give T cell receptor beta chains drawn from one sample of a study of T cell changes during pregnancy in multiple sclerosis. The table came from immunoSEQ multiplex PCR; TCRdb's copy has only in-frame clones and leaves some out. The data show more than 80,000 clones, with around 90% seen just once and 1.5% held by the top ten. Here the sequenced sample was peripheral blood, taken in the first trimester of pregnancy. These receptors all stem from a female donor with multiple sclerosis, enrolled in a pregnancy study. CDR3s include the opening cysteine and the closing phenylalanine or tryptophan. Fields, in order: clone size, J gene, V gene, CDR3 protein. For some rows the clone size is stated as once, few or many, or as a class when expanded; others skip it.

size: .
J: TRBJ2-2
V: TRBV15
CDR3: CATQGLQRELFF

size: .
J: TRBJ1-1
V: TRBV5-1
CDR3: CASSLTGYTEAFF

size: .
J: TRBJ2-5
V: TRBV5-1
CDR3: CASSSARETQYF

size: .
J: TRBJ1-1
V: TRBV7-8
CDR3: CASSLARTGGNTEAFF

size: .
J: TRBJ2-1
V: TRBV6-1
CDR3: CASSETGLAARHEQFF

size: .
J: TRBJ2-1
V: TRBV7-3
CDR3: CASSLGPGGGYNEQFF

size: .
J: TRBJ1-2
V: TRBV19
CDR3: CASSIGGANYGYTF

size: .
J: TRBJ2-1
V: TRBV27
CDR3: CASSSFWAGGSDEQFF

size: .
J: TRBJ2-3
V: TRBV28
CDR3: CATSGGLTDTQYF

size: .
J: TRBJ2-5
V: TRBV5-1
CDR3: CASSARADSSGDQYF

size: .
J: TRBJ1-5
V: TRBV29-1
CDR3: CSVVGGNQPQHF

size: .
J: TRBJ2-5
V: TRBV7-9
CDR3: CASSLLFLGQDLRETQYF

size: .
J: TRBJ2-5
V: TRBV1
CDR3: CTSSHDESQGASETQYF

size: .
J: TRBJ2-2
V: TRBV4-1
CDR3: CASSQEPGAGELFF

size: .
J: TRBJ1-2
V: TRBV7-3
CDR3: CASSFQDRVSYTF

size: .
J: TRBJ1-2
V: TRBV15
CDR3: CATSRRTTLPGYTF

size: .
J: TRBJ2-7
V: TRBV6-1
CDR3: CASSVLTSGSYEQYF

size: .
J: TRBJ2-1
V: TRBV4-1
CDR3: CASSQVSREQFF

size: .
J: TRBJ1-4
V: TRBV5-1
CDR3: CASRKTGSRDEKLFF

size: once
J: TRBJ1-2
V: TRBV27
CDR3: CASSLSGSNYGYTF

size: .
J: TRBJ2-1
V: TRBV6-5
CDR3: CASSFRDREFRGEQFF

size: once
J: TRBJ2-1
V: TRBV18
CDR3: CASSSTSGGGSYNEQFF

size: once
J: TRBJ2-7
V: TRBV20-1
CDR3: CSARDTREQYF